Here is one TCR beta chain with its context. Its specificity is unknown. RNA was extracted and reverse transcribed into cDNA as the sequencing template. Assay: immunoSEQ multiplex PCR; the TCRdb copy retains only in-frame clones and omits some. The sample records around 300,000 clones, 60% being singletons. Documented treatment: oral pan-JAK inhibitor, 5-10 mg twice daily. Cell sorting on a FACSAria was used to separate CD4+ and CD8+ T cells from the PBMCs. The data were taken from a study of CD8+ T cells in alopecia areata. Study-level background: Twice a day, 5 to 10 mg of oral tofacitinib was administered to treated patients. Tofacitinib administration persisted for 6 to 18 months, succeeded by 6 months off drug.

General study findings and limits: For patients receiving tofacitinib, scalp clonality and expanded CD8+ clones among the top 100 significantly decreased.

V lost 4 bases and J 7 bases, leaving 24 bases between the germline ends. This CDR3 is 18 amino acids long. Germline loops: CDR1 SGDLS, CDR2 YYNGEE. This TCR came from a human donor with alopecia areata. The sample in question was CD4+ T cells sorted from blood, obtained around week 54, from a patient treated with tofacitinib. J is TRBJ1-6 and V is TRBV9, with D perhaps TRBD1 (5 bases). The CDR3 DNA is TGTGCCAGCAGCTCCCGAACCCCGGGGGTTGGCGGGAATTCACCCCTCCACTTT. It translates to CASSSRTPGVGGNSPLHF.